Detailed here is one TCR beta chain. This sample is part of a study of blood T cell repertoires in COVID-19. Across the study: The origin of the acute and convalescent COVID-19 samples was the United States, Italy and Spain.

This CDR3 comprises 14 residues. Germline V lookup: CDR1 GTSNPN, CDR2 SVGIG (reference sequence). Trimming left V 2 bases short and J 0 bases short, with 8 bases between. As originally analysed: Amplification from reference gene primers served as the basis for estimated nucleated cell counts. Method: immunoSEQ multiplex PCR; TCRdb's copy keeps in-frame clones and lacks some. V and J calls and clone size are given by that table; D and trimming were obtained from the DNA. The repertoire holds about 480,000 clones, with approximately 92% as singletons. Patients at the Seattle site were enrolled during active infection and followed longitudinally.

Sequencing input: peripheral blood. The clonotype originates from a man aged 18 to 29 with COVID-19, enrolled during active disease. The chain has TRBV30 and TRBJ1-5, with unresolved D. For the CDR3, the DNA is TGTGCCTGGAGTAGCCCGAATAGCAATCAGCCCCAGCATTTT. It yields the protein CAWSSPNSNQPQHF.